This T cell receptor beta chain was sequenced in a study of T cell responses to AZD1222 COVID-19 vaccine. Study conclusions and caveats: Donor demographics were predominantly white British with a female majority; clonal diversity may be underestimated. Every sample of the repertoires postdated the peak T cell response. CD4 TCRs covered the whole spike, strongest at regions 160-218 and 743-854. Receipt of two AZD1222 doses was followed by a rise in Spike-specific TCR breadth and depth.

The table came from immunoSEQ multiplex PCR; TCRdb's copy has only in-frame clones and leaves some out. The sample has tens of thousands of clones; less than 90% are singletons. About this clone itself: Antigen specificity is unknown.

CDR3 size: 16 residues. Germline assignment: CDR1 LGHNA and CDR2 YNFKEQ. J lost 9 bases, V lost 2 bases, and 8 bases had no gene match. This chain links TRBV4-2 with TRBJ2-1; the match to TRBD2 covers 12 bases. This TCR derives from an adult in good health. Sequenced material: peripheral blood, taken on day 0 of AZD1222 vaccination. The CDR3 DNA reads as TGTGCCAGCAGCCAACCTAGCGGGGGGGCCTATGGTGAGCAGTTCTTC. Translated: CASSQPSGGAYGEQFF.